The next 30 T cell receptor beta chains were all read from a single sample in a study of T cell changes during pregnancy in multiple sclerosis. The assay was immunoSEQ multiplex PCR, and TCRdb's table has in-frame clones only and misses some. The top ten hold about 3.4% of the sample, which has under 110,000 clones, 91% seen once. The specimen was peripheral blood, collected in the second trimester of pregnancy. The receptors stem from a female donor with multiple sclerosis, enrolled in a pregnancy study.

This rearrangement joins TRBV7-9 to TRBJ2-3; D possibly corresponds to TRBD2 (5 bases). V lost 1 base and J 0 bases, leaving 8 bases between the germline ends. Germline V gene lookup returns CDR1 SEHNR and CDR2 FQNEAQ (reference sequence). This CDR3 contains 15 residues. The chain's CDR3 is CASSLGTVSTDTQYF. The CDR3 DNA is TGTGCCAGCAGCTTAGGGACTGTAAGCACAGATACGCAGTATTTT.

On this clone: The junction departs from germline at one end; a sequencing error may be responsible. The chain joins TRBV7-8 to TRBJ2-7; 7 bases line up with TRBD2. This CDR3 is 10 amino acids long. Germline V gene data show CDR1 as SGHVS and CDR2 as FQNEAQ. DNA for the CDR3: TGTGCCATCCGGCGGGAGAGTCTGCACTTC. This sequence encodes CAIRRESLHF.

The rearrangement uses TRBV7-9 and TRBJ1-5; TRBD1 agrees at 9 bases. The CDR3 is 14 amino acids. With 6 bases clipped from V and 3 bases from J, the junction kept 3 bases outside the gene matches. Germline V lookup: CDR1 SEHNR, CDR2 FQNEAQ (reference sequence). In DNA, the CDR3 is TGTGCCAGCAGTGGGACAGGGAACAATCAGCCCCAGCATTTT. It encodes CASSGTGNNQPQHF.

This chain connects TRBV6-6 to TRBJ2-6; D unclear. The length of the CDR3 is 14 residues. V was shortened by 10 bases and J by 0 bases, with 10 bases between the two germline ends. Germline V lookup: CDR1 MNHNY, CDR2 SVGAGI (reference sequence). The CDR3 reads CATPRVSGANVLTF. The CDR3 DNA sequence: TGTGCCACCCCTCGGGTCTCTGGGGCCAACGTCCTGACTTTC.

This chain connects TRBV5-4 to TRBJ2-2; TRBD1 matches at 11 bases. In germline, CDR1 is SGHNT, CDR2 YYREEE (reference sequence). The CDR3 length is 15 residues. The V gene end was trimmed by 2 bases and the J gene end by 4 bases; junction bases not matched to a gene: 1. CDR3: CASSFGTGGTGELFF. CDR3 DNA sequence: TGTGCCAGCAGCTTCGGGACAGGGGGCACCGGGGAGCTGTTTTTT.

This clone occurred a few times. J is TRBJ2-7 and V is TRBV29-1; tentative D call: TRBD1 (8 bases). From germline, CDR1 is SQVTM and CDR2 ANQGSEA. Trimming cost V 6 bases and J 7 bases, with 19 bases left between them. This CDR3 comprises 13 residues. This chain's CDR3 is CSVQGGPWGEQYF. CDR3 sequence (DNA): TGCAGCGTACAGGGGGGGCCCTGGGGGGAGCAGTACTTC.

This chain uses TRBV9 with TRBJ2-1, with 8 nucleotides matching TRBD2. CDR1 and CDR2 from the germline V gene are SGDLS and YYNGEE. V was clipped by 0 bases and J by 2 bases; unmatched bases: 1. The CDR3 consists of 15 residues. CDR3: CASSVEGLAYNEQFF. Written as DNA, the CDR3 is TGTGCCAGCAGCGTAGAGGGACTAGCCTACAATGAGCAGTTCTTC.

The rearrangement joins TRBV7-9 to TRBJ2-1, with 9 bases identical to TRBD2. Losses at the gene ends were 5 bases for V and 7 bases for J; bases not matched to a gene: 9. Germline assignment: CDR1 SEHNR and CDR2 FQNEAQ (reference sequence). This CDR3 comprises 15 residues. CDR3 in amino acids: CASSPSGRQGNEQFF. The CDR3 DNA sequence: TGTGCCAGCAGCCCAAGCGGGAGGCAAGGTAATGAGCAGTTCTTC.

This sequence joins TRBV2 and TRBJ2-7; TRBD2 might be the D (5 bases). The germline V and J ends were trimmed by 2 bases and 0 bases, with 8 bases remaining between them. The germline CDR1 and CDR2 sequences are SNHLY and FYNNEI. The CDR3 is made up of 14 amino acids. CDR3 sequence reads: CASSESGGSYEQYF. CDR3 nucleotides: TGTGCCAGCAGTGAAAGCGGAGGCTCCTACGAGCAGTACTTC. Combining the CDR3 with reference TRBV2 and TRBJ2-7 gives the whole variable domain EPEVTQTPSHQVTQMGQEVILRCVPISNHLYFYWYRQILGQKVEFLVSFYNNEISEKSEIFDDQFSVERPDGSNFTLKIRSTKLEDSAMYFCASSESGGSYEQYFGPGTRLTVT.

The V gene is TRBV10-3, the J gene TRBJ2-7, with TRBD2 identical over 11 bases. The V segment lost 7 bases and the J segment 0 bases; nucleotides outside the gene matches: 2. CDR3 length equals 14 residues. In germline, CDR1 is ENHRY, CDR2 SYGVKD. The CDR3 loop reads CAITGTSGSYEQYF. CDR3 sequence (DNA): TGTGCCATCACGGGGACTAGCGGCTCCTACGAGCAGTACTTC.

The V gene is TRBV7-9, the J gene TRBJ2-7; 8 nucleotides align to TRBD1. The V gene's germline CDR1 is SEHNR and CDR2 FQNEAQ (reference sequence). The CDR3 length is 13 residues. J gave up 3 bases and V 5 bases, and 3 bases lay outside the gene matches. Here the CDR3 reads CASSRGQGYEQYF. CDR3 DNA: TGTGCCAGCAGCCGAGGACAGGGCTACGAGCAGTACTTC.

This rearrangement joins TRBV6-1 to TRBJ2-5; possibly TRBD2 for D (5 bases). Per germline, CDR1 MNHNS and CDR2 SASEGT. The CDR3 consists of 18 residues. V lost 2 bases to trimming and J lost 3 bases, with 22 bases between them. The CDR3 spells CASSETGWAGRPEETQYF. The CDR3 bases are TGTGCCAGCAGTGAAACGGGGTGGGCAGGCCGACCGGAAGAGACCCAGTACTTC.

In nucleotides, the CDR3 is TGTGCCAGCAGTTCCTCCAGGGGAATGGGAGAGACCCAGTACTTC. It yields the protein CASSSSRGMGETQYF. The V gene is TRBV28, the J gene TRBJ2-5; possibly TRBD1 for D (6 bases). The germline gives CDR1 MDHEN, CDR2 SYDVKM. The CDR3 totals 15 residues. V was pared by 4 bases and J by 4 bases, with 16 bases between.

V is TRBV30 and J is TRBJ1-4; D might be TRBD1 (5 bases). V lost 2 bases and J lost 1, with 14 bases in between. Germline V lookup: CDR1 GTSNPN, CDR2 SVGIG (reference sequence). This CDR3 region has 16 residues. The CDR3 DNA reads as TGTGCCTGGAGTCCAGGAGGGGCGAGAACTAATGAAAAACTGTTTTTT. Translation gives CAWSPGGARTNEKLFF.

The V call is TRBV6-1, the J call TRBJ2-3; possible D gene TRBD2, 5 bases. The CDR3 is 14 residues long. The V gene's germline CDR1 is MNHNS and CDR2 SASEGT. Trimming pared 2 bases from V and 8 bases from J, leaving 14 bases between. The CDR3 bases are TGTGCCAGCAGTGAACTCGCCCTAGCTGGTACGCAGTATTTT. This encodes CASSELALAGTQYF.

This chain joins TRBV5-1 and TRBJ2-5; 8 bases agree with TRBD1. This CDR3 is built from 13 residues. Germline CDR1 SGHRS, CDR2 YFSETQ. The junction had 1 base not matched to a gene; V was cut back by 4 bases and J by 2 bases. CDR3 coding DNA: TGCGCCAGCAGCCGGACAGGGCAAGAGACCCAGTACTTC. This translates into CASSRTGQETQYF.

The V call is TRBV28, the J call TRBJ2-1; D is perhaps TRBD2 (6 bases). The CDR3 contains 14 residues. Germline assignment: CDR1 MDHEN and CDR2 SYDVKM. Trimming took off 5 bases at V and 12 bases at J, with 20 bases between the two ends. The CDR3 reads CASSPQAGRRGQFF. CDR3 bases: TGTGCCAGCAGTCCCCAGGCGGGAAGGCGTGGGCAGTTCTTC.

The V call is TRBV7-9, the J call TRBJ2-7, with D possibly TRBD2 on 5 matching bases. Germline loops: CDR1 SEHNR, CDR2 FQNEAQ (reference sequence). The V gene lost 5 bases and the J gene lost 2 bases, with 13 bases spanning the gap. The CDR3 covers 14 residues. Here the CDR3 reads CASSPERVPYEQYF. CDR3 DNA: TGTGCCAGCAGCCCGGAGAGGGTCCCCTACGAGCAGTACTTC.

The chain has TRBV28 and TRBJ2-4; TRBD2 is a possible D gene (6 bases). Germline-derived CDR1 and CDR2 are MDHEN and SYDVKM. Trimming took off 5 bases at V and 16 bases at J, with 21 bases between the two ends. The CDR3 spans 13 residues. CDR3 bases: TGTGCCAGCAGTCCGCCGGAGGGCCGAGGTCTATACTTC. It translates to CASSPPEGRGLYF.

The J gene is TRBJ2-3, the V gene TRBV14; TRBD1 matches at 7 bases. Germline assignment: CDR1 SGHDN and CDR2 FVKESK. Trimming removed 4 bases from V and 3 bases from J; junction bases left unmatched: 4. The CDR3 is 14 amino acids. The CDR3 protein is CASSLSRGTDTQYF. Written as DNA, the CDR3 is TGTGCCAGCAGCCTTTCCAGGGGGACAGATACGCAGTATTTT.

DNA for the CDR3: TGTGCCAGTAGTATAGATAGGCTAGACGATACGCAGTATTTT. Protein product: CASSIDRLDDTQYF. The chain carries TRBV19 and TRBJ2-3; D gene uncertain. V gave up 0 bases and J gave up 6 bases, with 10 bases separating them. Germline CDR1 and CDR2: LNHDA and SQIVND (reference sequence). CDR3 size: 14 residues. Complete variable domain (other parts from reference TRBV19 and TRBJ2-3): DGGITQSPKYLFRKEGQNVTLSCEQNLNHDAMYWYRQDPGQGLRLIYYSQIVNDFQKGDIAEGYSVSREKKESFPLTVTSAQKNPTAFYLCASSIDRLDDTQYFGPGTRLTVL.

This CDR3 reads CASSASSTDTQYF. The DNA of the CDR3 is TGTGCCAGCAGCGCAAGCAGCACAGATACGCAGTATTTT. V gene TRBV9 combines with J gene TRBJ2-3, with D hard to call. CDR1 SGDLS and CDR2 YYNGEE come from the germline V gene. The CDR3 totals 13 residues. The V end lost 3 bases, the J end lost 0 bases, and 5 bases lay between the germline ends. Filled out from reference TRBV9 and TRBJ2-3, the complete variable domain reads DSGVTQTPKHLITATGQRVTLRCSPRSGDLSVYWYQQSLDQGLQFLIQYYNGEERAKGNILERFSAQQFPDLHSELNLSSLELGDSALYFCASSASSTDTQYFGPGTRLTVL.

The rearrangement joins TRBV29-1 to TRBJ2-3, with D tentatively TRBD2 (6 bases). The germline V gene encodes CDR1 SQVTM and CDR2 ANQGSEA. The CDR3 is made up of 14 amino acids. Trimming stripped 4 bases from V and 2 bases from J, with 13 bases between. The CDR3 region has the DNA TGCAGCGTTGTGGGGGGAACCCACACAGATACGCAGTATTTT. Translating it yields CSVVGGTHTDTQYF.

About this clone: Within the sample, other DNA sequences also encode this same CDR3. The chain has TRBV2 and TRBJ1-5, with TRBD1 matching over 10 bases. Germline CDR1 and CDR2: SNHLY and FYNNEI. V lost 6 bases to trimming and J lost 4 bases; unmatched junction nucleotides: 0. The CDR3 spans 13 residues. CDR3 nucleotide sequence: TGTGCCAGCAGGGACAGGGGGAATCAGCCCCAGCATTTT. Translated, it gives CASRDRGNQPQHF.

This rearrangement joins TRBV7-9 to TRBJ2-1, with 7 bases matching TRBD1. CDR1 SEHNR and CDR2 FQNEAQ come from the germline V gene (reference sequence). Trimming removed 7 bases from V and 4 bases from J; junction bases left unmatched: 4. The CDR3 length is 13 residues. Written as DNA, the CDR3 is TGTGCCAGCACCCAACAGGGGTACAATGAGCAGTTCTTC. Its translation: CASTQQGYNEQFF.

This rearrangement joins TRBV9 to TRBJ2-1; 14 bases are shared with TRBD2. V dropped 4 bases and J dropped 12; count of bases not matched to a gene: 9. The CDR3 runs to 15 residues. The germline gives CDR1 SGDLS, CDR2 YYNGEE. The CDR3 nucleotides are TGTGCCAGCAGCCCCAGGACTAGCGGGAGGCCTGGGCAGTTCTTC. It is translated as CASSPRTSGRPGQFF.

The genes are TRBV28 and TRBJ2-7; 7 bases are shared with TRBD2. This CDR3 is built from 16 residues. The junction had 15 bases not matched to a gene; V was cut back by 3 bases and J by 7 bases. Per the germline V gene, CDR1 is MDHEN and CDR2 is SYDVKM. The CDR3 loop is CASSLKSPGGTREQYF. CDR3 coding DNA: TGTGCCAGCAGTTTGAAGAGCCCGGGGGGAACTAGGGAGCAGTACTTC.

This clone was seen a single time. CDR3 sequence reads: CASSYSGSLSGNTIYF. CDR3 coding DNA: TGTGCCAGCAGTTACTCGGGCAGCCTCTCTGGAAACACCATATATTTT. The V and J genes are TRBV6-5 and TRBJ1-3; D remains unclear. CDR1 and CDR2 from the germline V gene are MNHEY and SVGAGI. Trimming removed 0 bases at V and 0 bases at J, with 9 bases between. The length of the CDR3 is 16 residues.

The rearrangement joins TRBV5-5 to TRBJ2-5, with D perhaps matching TRBD1 (6 bases). Trimming removed 4 bases from V and 2 bases from J, with 9 bases in between. The germline V gene has CDR1 SGHKS and CDR2 YYEKEE (reference sequence). The length of the CDR3 is 13 residues. This chain's CDR3 is CASSRTVQETQYF. Here the CDR3 DNA reads TGTGCCAGCAGCCGGACAGTACAAGAGACCCAGTACTTC.

J is TRBJ2-7 and V is TRBV28; 7 bases fit TRBD2. CDR3 length equals 14 residues. From germline, CDR1 is MDHEN and CDR2 SYDVKM. Trimming took 3 bases from V and 2 from J; bases not matched to a gene: 4. CDR3 loop: CASSFSGLPYEQYF. CDR3 DNA: TGTGCCAGCAGTTTTTCGGGACTACCCTACGAGCAGTACTTC.